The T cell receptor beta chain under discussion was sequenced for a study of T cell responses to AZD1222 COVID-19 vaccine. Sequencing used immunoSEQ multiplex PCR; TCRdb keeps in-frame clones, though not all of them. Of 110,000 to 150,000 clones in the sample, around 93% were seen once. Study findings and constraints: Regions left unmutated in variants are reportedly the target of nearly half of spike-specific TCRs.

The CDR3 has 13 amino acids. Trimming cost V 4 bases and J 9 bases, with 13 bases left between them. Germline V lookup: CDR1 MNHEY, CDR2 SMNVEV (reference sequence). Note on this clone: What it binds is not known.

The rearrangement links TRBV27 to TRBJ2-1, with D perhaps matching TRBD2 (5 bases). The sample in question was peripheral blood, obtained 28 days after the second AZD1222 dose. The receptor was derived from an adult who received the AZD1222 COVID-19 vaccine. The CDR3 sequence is CASSSSPRSEQFF. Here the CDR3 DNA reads TGTGCCAGCAGTTCTAGCCCGCGGAGTGAGCAGTTCTTC.